This TCR beta chain was recorded in a study of blood T cell repertoires in COVID-19. Study-wide background: Material from acute and convalescent COVID-19 was sourced from the United States, Italy and Spain. Sources were T cells, B-cell-depleted T cells, or PBMCs; the material itself was cDNA or gDNA.

Donors were grouped by their self-reported clinical history. The ends lost 5 bases at V and 0 bases at J; junction bases unmatched: 3. Germline V lookup: CDR1 SGHTA, CDR2 FQGTGA. The CDR3 contains 16 residues. Authors' analysis steps: Nucleated cell counts were estimated from reference gene primer amplification. Profiled with immunoSEQ multiplex PCR; TCRdb holds only in-frame clones, not every one. For V, J and clone size, that table is used; D and trimming come from the DNA. Counted here are 200,000 to 300,000 clones, approximately 90% occurring once; the ten biggest clones make up 8.8%. This TCR was recovered from a man in his forties who had recovered from COVID-19. V is TRBV7-3 and J is TRBJ2-1, with TRBD2 matching over 11 bases. Sequencing was carried out using PBMCs or T cells enriched from blood (not recorded which). CDR3: CASSPLAGGSYNEQFF. The CDR3 DNA follows: TGTGCCAGCAGCCCCCTAGCGGGAGGCTCCTACAATGAGCAGTTCTTC.